The source of this T cell receptor beta chain is a study of blood T cell repertoires in COVID-19. At the level of the study: The United States, Italy and Spain supplied acute and convalescent COVID-19 samples. Sample material is recorded as cDNA or gDNA derived from T cells, B-cell-depleted T cells, or PBMCs.

This clone was found a few times. Sequencing was performed with immunoSEQ multiplex PCR; in TCRdb, only in-frame clones are kept and a portion is missing. Altogether under 250,000 clones are present, roughly 86% being singletons, with the ten largest covering 3.5% to 4%. This CDR3 is 16 amino acids long. The V end was cut by 6 bases, the J end by 4 bases, with 18 bases between. Germline CDR1 MNHEY, CDR2 SMNVEV (reference sequence). The rearrangement uses TRBV27 and TRBJ1-4; possibly TRBD1 for D (5 bases). The receptor's source is a woman younger than 45 with acute COVID-19. Sequencing was carried out using PBMCs or T cells enriched from blood (not recorded which). The CDR3 is CASRSLLPRVNEKLFF. CDR3 in DNA: TGTGCCAGCAGATCCCTTCTTCCCAGGGTTAATGAAAAACTGTTTTTT.